This section outlines one T cell receptor beta chain sequence together with its context. The target antigen is unknown. The record originates from a study of vaccination and CD4 T cells after COVID-19. Study-level background: The interval from dose two to post-vaccine sampling had a median of about 72 days, and it ranged from 14 to 241.

The Oncomine TCR Beta short-read assay was what sequenced the DNA obtained from cultured CD4+ T cells. Using its own MiXCR run on the PCR reads, TCRdb lists one record per CDR3 protein. The data hold fewer than 15,000 distinct CDR3 sequences, with around 43% observed a single time. Treatment of the sample: approximately nine-day PBMC culture with coronavirus spike peptide pools or control peptides (ViraFEST assay). The TCR comes from a human donor who had recovered from COVID-19. Sample: CD4+ T cells from blood, cultured in vitro.

The CDR3 DNA follows: TGTGCCAGCAGTTTAGGGGAGGGGTCGACTGAAGCTTTCTTT. Amino acids: CASSLGEGSTEAFF. The rearrangement joins TRBV12-3 or TRBV12-4 to TRBJ1-1; a weak D match, TRBD1 (5 bases). V was pared by 1 base and J by 5 bases, with 11 bases between. CDR3 length: 14 residues.